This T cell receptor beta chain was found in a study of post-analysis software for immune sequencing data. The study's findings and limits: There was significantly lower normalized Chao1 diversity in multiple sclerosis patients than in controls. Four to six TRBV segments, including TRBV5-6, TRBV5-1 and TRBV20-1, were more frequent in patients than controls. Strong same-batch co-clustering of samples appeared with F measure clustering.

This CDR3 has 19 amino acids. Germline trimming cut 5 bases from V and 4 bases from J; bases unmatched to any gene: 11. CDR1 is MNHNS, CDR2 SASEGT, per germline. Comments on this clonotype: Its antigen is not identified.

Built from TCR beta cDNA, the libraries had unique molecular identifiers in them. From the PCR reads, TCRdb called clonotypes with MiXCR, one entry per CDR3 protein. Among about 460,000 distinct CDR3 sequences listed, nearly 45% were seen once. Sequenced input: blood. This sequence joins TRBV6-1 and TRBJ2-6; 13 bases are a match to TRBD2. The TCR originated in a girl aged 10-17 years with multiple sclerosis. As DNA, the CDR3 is TGTGCCAGCAGTACGAGACTAGCGGGAGGACCTACCGGGGCCAACGTCCTGACTTTC. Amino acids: CASSTRLAGGPTGANVLTF.